The 8 T cell receptor beta chains given below trace back to one sample, sequenced in a study of blood T cell repertoires in COVID-19. TCRdb keeps only in-frame clones here, not all; method: immunoSEQ multiplex PCR. The sample holds around 200,000 clones; more than 75% are singletons and the top ten take 4.4%. Sequenced: peripheral blood. The source of these receptors is a man aged 50-60 years with acute or convalescent COVID-19.

The chain carries TRBV6-5 and TRBJ2-5; the match to TRBD2 covers 7 bases. Germline values: CDR1 MNHEY, CDR2 SVGAGI. V lost 5 bases to trimming and J lost 0 bases; unmatched junction nucleotides: 3. This CDR3 region has 14 residues. The CDR3 protein is CASSLAGDQETQYF. CDR3 DNA sequence: TGTGCCAGCAGTCTCGCGGGGGACCAAGAGACCCAGTACTTC.

The chain uses TRBV28 and TRBJ1-6; D is uncertain. Trimming left V 3 bases short and J 0 bases short, with 12 bases between. This CDR3 has 17 amino acids. CDR1 is MDHEN and CDR2 is SYDVKM in the germline V gene. The CDR3 is CASSLRASGSYNSPLHF. CDR3 DNA sequence: TGTGCCAGCAGTTTGCGGGCGTCCGGCTCCTATAATTCACCCCTCCACTTT.

CDR3 bases: TGTGCCATTACAGCAGAACAAGAGACCCAGTACTTC. This codes for CAITAEQETQYF. The chain employs TRBV21-1 and TRBJ2-5; the DNA was not used to check the table's D call, TRBD1. TRBV21-1 is a known pseudogene. This CDR3 is 12 amino acids long.

This clone came up once. The chain has TRBV6-5 and TRBJ2-7; 10 bases agree with TRBD2. Germline assignment: CDR1 MNHEY and CDR2 SVGAGI. With V trimmed by 6 bases and J by 3 bases, 8 bases remained unmatched. The CDR3 extends over 15 amino acids. The CDR3 DNA reads TGTGCCAGCAGGTCCCATAGCGGGGGGAGCTACGAGCAGTACTTC. Translation gives CASRSHSGGSYEQYF.

The rearrangement joins TRBV5-1 to TRBJ1-4, with D perhaps matching TRBD1 (6 bases). CDR1 and CDR2 (germline): SGHRS, YFSETQ. The V end was cut by 4 bases, the J end by 6 bases, with 13 bases between. The CDR3 runs 14 residues. DNA of the CDR3: TGCGCCAGCAGCCGCCAAAACAGGGATGAAAAACTGTTTTTT. Translating gives CASSRQNRDEKLFF.

The gene calls are TRBV4-1 and TRBJ2-3; no firm D call. From germline, CDR1 is MGHRA and CDR2 YSYEKL. The CDR3 sequence is 15 residues long. Trimming removed 5 bases at V and 1 base at J, with 13 bases between. Here the CDR3 DNA reads TGCGCCAGCAGCTCTTTCTACCTTCGCACAGATACGCAGTATTTT. Its protein product is CASSSFYLRTDTQYF.

This CDR3 reads CASSEYEGQIMEQYF. The DNA of the CDR3 is TGTGCCAGCAGTGAATACGAAGGACAGATCATGGAGCAGTACTTC. The gene calls are TRBV6-1 and TRBJ2-7; the D gene is possibly TRBD1 (6 bases). Germline V gene lookup returns CDR1 MNHNS and CDR2 SASEGT. The CDR3 extends over 15 amino acids. Trimming removed 2 bases from V and 7 bases from J, with 18 bases in between.

This clone occurred once. This sequence joins TRBV7-3 and TRBJ1-6, with 7 bases that match TRBD1. The germline V gene encodes CDR1 SGHTA and CDR2 FQGTGA. CDR3 size: 15 residues. Trimming cost V 6 bases and J 9 bases; bases outside gene matches: 11. The CDR3 is CASRKPGTEASPLHF. The CDR3 DNA reads as TGTGCCAGCAGGAAACCCGGGACAGAGGCTTCACCCCTCCACTTT.